The 8 T cell receptor beta chains listed next were all sequenced from one sample in a study of PD-L1 blockade in urothelial cancer. Only in-frame clones appear in the TCRdb table, and some are missing; sequencing was by immunoSEQ multiplex PCR. The sample holds 30,000 to 40,000 clones; around four fifths are singletons and the top ten take about 15%. The source was PBMCs, collected around atezolizumab (anti-PD-L1) treatment. The receptors were gathered from a man in his sixties with urothelial cancer.

The V call is TRBV19, the J call TRBJ1-1, with D possibly TRBD1 on 6 matching bases. V lost 7 bases and J 10 bases, leaving 19 bases between the germline ends. The CDR3 has 13 residues. In germline, CDR1 is LNHDA, CDR2 SQIVND (reference sequence). Here the CDR3 DNA reads TGTGCCAGTACTTCCCCGCAGGGGTCGGCAGCTTTCTTT. Translating it yields CASTSPQGSAAFF.

The V gene is TRBV6-5, the J gene TRBJ1-6, with D uncertain. The CDR3 has 14 amino acids. The germline V gene encodes CDR1 MNHEY and CDR2 SVGAGI. V shed 2 bases and J shed 10 bases, with 12 bases lying between them. The CDR3 spells CASSYEGFRSPLHF. CDR3 DNA: TGTGCCAGCAGTTACGAGGGTTTCAGGTCACCCCTCCACTTT.

The chain recombines TRBV7-2 with TRBJ2-2, with 9 positions matching TRBD2. CDR3 length equals 14 residues. V trimming: 7 bases; J trimming: 6 bases; junction bases outside the gene matches: 6. Germline V gene lookup returns CDR1 SGHTA and CDR2 FQGNSA. The CDR3 nucleotides are TGTGCCAGCAATACGGGACTAGCTTCCGGGGAGCTGTTTTTT. It translates to CASNTGLASGELFF. Drawing the rest from reference TRBV7-2 and TRBJ2-2, the complete variable domain is GAGVSQSPSNKVTEKGKDVELRCDPISGHTALYWYRQSLGQGLEFLIYFQGNSAPDKSGLPSDRFSAERTGGSVSTLTIQRTQQEDSAVYLCASNTGLASGELFFGEGSRLTVL.

The chain employs TRBV5-1 and TRBJ2-3; D might be TRBD2 (6 bases). The CDR3 is 14 amino acids. V was clipped by 3 bases and J by 1 base, with 9 bases between them. Per the germline V gene, CDR1 is SGHRS and CDR2 is YFSETQ. The CDR3 DNA is TGCGCCAGCAGCTGGCCGGGAGGCACAGATACGCAGTATTTT. Translating gives CASSWPGGTDTQYF.

The chain uses TRBV29-1 and TRBJ2-7; 11 nucleotides match TRBD1. The CDR3 is 16 residues long. Germline CDR1 SQVTM, CDR2 ANQGSEA. V lost 6 bases to trimming and J lost 1 base; unmatched junction nucleotides: 11. CDR3 coding DNA: TGCAGCGTGGGAACTCATGGGACAGGGGGTTCCTACGAGCAGTACTTC. This gives the protein CSVGTHGTGGSYEQYF.

This chain links TRBV15 with TRBJ1-2; 10 nucleotides agree with TRBD1. The junction had 8 bases not matched to a gene; V was cut back by 3 bases and J by 7 bases. The CDR3 spans 15 residues. CDR1 and CDR2 (germline): LNHNV, YYDKDF (reference sequence). This CDR3 is CATSREDRGLGGYTF. CDR3 bases: TGTGCCACCAGCAGGGAAGACAGGGGGCTGGGTGGCTACACCTTC.

V usage is TRBV4-1 and J usage is TRBJ1-3; unclear D gene. The germline V gene encodes CDR1 MGHRA and CDR2 YSYEKL. The CDR3 contains 13 residues. Trimming shortened V by 8 bases and J by 3 bases, and 11 bases separated the two germline ends. CDR3 loop: CASRSNYGNTIYF. The CDR3 nucleotides are TGCGCCAGCCGGTCTAACTATGGAAACACCATATATTTT.

The chain combines TRBV5-5 with TRBJ2-5; D is perhaps TRBD2 (6 bases). Germline CDR1 is SGHKS and CDR2 is YYEKEE (reference sequence). The V and J ends lost 2 bases and 1 base respectively, with 6 bases between them. This CDR3 is built from 13 residues. The CDR3 reads CASSFGSQETQYF. The DNA of the CDR3 is TGTGCCAGCAGCTTCGGGAGCCAAGAGACCCAGTACTTC.